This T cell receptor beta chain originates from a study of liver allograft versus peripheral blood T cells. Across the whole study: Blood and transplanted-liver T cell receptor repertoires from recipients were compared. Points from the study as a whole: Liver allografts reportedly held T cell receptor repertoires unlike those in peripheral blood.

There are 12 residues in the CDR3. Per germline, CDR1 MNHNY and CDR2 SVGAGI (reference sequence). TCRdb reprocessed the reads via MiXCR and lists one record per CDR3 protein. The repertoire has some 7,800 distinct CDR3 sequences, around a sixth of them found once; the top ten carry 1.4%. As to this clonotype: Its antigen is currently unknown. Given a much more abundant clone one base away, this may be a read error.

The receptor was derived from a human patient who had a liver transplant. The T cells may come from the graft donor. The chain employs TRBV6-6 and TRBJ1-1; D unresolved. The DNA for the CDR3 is TGTGCCAGCAGGACGGGGAACACTGGAGCTTTCTTT. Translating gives CASRTGNTGAFF.